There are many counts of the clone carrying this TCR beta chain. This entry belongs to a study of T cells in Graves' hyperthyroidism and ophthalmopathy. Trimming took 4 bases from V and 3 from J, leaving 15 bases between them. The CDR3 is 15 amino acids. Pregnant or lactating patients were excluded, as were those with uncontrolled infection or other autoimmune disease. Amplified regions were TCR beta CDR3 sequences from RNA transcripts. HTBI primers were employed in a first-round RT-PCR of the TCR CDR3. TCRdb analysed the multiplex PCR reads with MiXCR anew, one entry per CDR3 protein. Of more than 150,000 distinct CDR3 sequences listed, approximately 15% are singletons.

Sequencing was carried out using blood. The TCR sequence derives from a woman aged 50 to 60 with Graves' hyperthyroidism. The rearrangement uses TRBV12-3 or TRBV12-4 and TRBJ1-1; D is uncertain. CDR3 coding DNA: TGTGCCAGCAGTTCCTATCCCCTAAGGCACACTGAAGCTTTCTTT. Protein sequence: CASSSYPLRHTEAFF.